This is a list of T cell receptor beta chains from one sample in a study of blood T cell repertoires in COVID-19. Repertoires were generated with immunoSEQ multiplex PCR, while TCRdb's copy carries only in-frame clones and drops some. The sample has approximately 280,000 clones, roughly 89% seen once. Specimen: PBMCs or T cells enriched from blood (not recorded which). The source is a woman in her 40s who had recovered from COVID-19. The CDR3 runs from the conserved cysteine through the conserved F or W. The order of the fields is V gene, clone size, J gene, D gene, CDR3 protein, CDR3 DNA. A D gene is named only where the DNA matches it firmly. The size of a clone is reported for some rows only, either as once, few or many, or as a class for expanded clones.

v_gene: TRBV5-4; abundance: .; j_gene: TRBJ2-1; d_gene: TRBD1; CDR3aa: CASSQKWTGGTAGYNEQFF; CDR3nt: TGTGCCAGCAGCCAGAAGTGGACAGGGGGAACAGCGGGTTACAATGAGCAGTTCTTC
v_gene: TRBV7-2; abundance: .; j_gene: TRBJ2-1; d_gene: .; CDR3aa: CASAWGGRTEQFF; CDR3nt: TGTGCCAGCGCCTGGGGGGGCCGGACTGAGCAGTTCTTC
v_gene: TRBV28; abundance: .; j_gene: TRBJ2-7; d_gene: .; CDR3aa: CASSPPSNSAYEQYF; CDR3nt: TGTGCCAGCAGTCCGCCCTCAAACTCGGCCTACGAGCAGTACTTC
v_gene: TRBV2; abundance: .; j_gene: TRBJ2-2; d_gene: .; CDR3aa: CASSTDRNTGELFF; CDR3nt: TGTGCCAGCAGCACGGACAGGAACACCGGGGAGCTGTTTTTT
v_gene: TRBV19; abundance: few; j_gene: TRBJ2-2; d_gene: TRBD1; CDR3aa: CASSLTGFNGELFF; CDR3nt: TGTGCCAGTAGTCTGACAGGGTTTAACGGGGAGCTGTTTTTT
v_gene: TRBV19; abundance: .; j_gene: TRBJ2-1; d_gene: TRBD2; CDR3aa: CASTPVSGAPNEQFF; CDR3nt: TGTGCCAGTACCCCGGTTAGCGGGGCCCCCAATGAGCAGTTCTTC
v_gene: TRBV25-1; abundance: once; j_gene: TRBJ2-6; d_gene: TRBD2; CDR3aa: CASSRTRGKAGANVLTF; CDR3nt: TGTGCCAGCAGTCGGACTAGAGGCAAAGCTGGGGCCAACGTCCTGACTTTC
v_gene: TRBV20-1; abundance: .; j_gene: TRBJ2-7; d_gene: .; CDR3aa: CSGGQEGEQYF; CDR3nt: TGCAGTGGTGGACAGGAGGGGGAGCAGTACTTC
v_gene: TRBV7-9; abundance: .; j_gene: TRBJ1-3; d_gene: .; CDR3aa: CASSFGYTTTSGNTIYF; CDR3nt: TGTGCCAGCAGCTTTGGGTATACAACTACTTCTGGAAACACCATATATTTT
v_gene: TRBV12-3/TRBV12-4; abundance: few; j_gene: TRBJ2-4; d_gene: TRBD2; CDR3aa: CASRDTGGDIQYF; CDR3nt: TGTGCCAGCAGAGATACGGGGGGGGACATTCAGTACTTC
v_gene: TRBV5-5; abundance: .; j_gene: TRBJ2-1; d_gene: .; CDR3aa: CASSLGQRKSSYNEQFF; CDR3nt: TGTGCCAGCAGCTTGGGCCAGCGTAAAAGCTCCTACAATGAGCAGTTCTTC
v_gene: TRBV19; abundance: .; j_gene: TRBJ1-6; d_gene: .; CDR3aa: CASSSEGLTLHF; CDR3nt: TGTGCCAGTAGTTCAGAGGGTCTAACCCTCCACTTT
v_gene: TRBV4-2; abundance: few; j_gene: TRBJ1-5; d_gene: .; CDR3aa: CASSQVYGSDQPQHF; CDR3nt: TGTGCCAGCAGCCAAGTGTACGGGAGCGATCAGCCCCAGCATTTT
v_gene: TRBV6-2/TRBV6-3; abundance: .; j_gene: TRBJ1-1; d_gene: TRBD1; CDR3aa: CASSSRTGPDTEAFF; CDR3nt: TGTGCCAGCAGTTCCCGGACAGGGCCGGACACTGAAGCTTTCTTT
v_gene: TRBV9; abundance: few; j_gene: TRBJ1-5; d_gene: .; CDR3aa: CASSWGGGRNQPQHF; CDR3nt: TGTGCCAGCAGCTGGGGGGGCGGCAGAAATCAGCCCCAGCATTTT
v_gene: TRBV27; abundance: .; j_gene: TRBJ2-1; d_gene: TRBD1; CDR3aa: CASAGERQGRFNEQFF; CDR3nt: TGTGCCAGCGCTGGGGAACGACAGGGTAGATTCAATGAGCAGTTCTTC
v_gene: TRBV14; abundance: .; j_gene: TRBJ2-7; d_gene: TRBD2; CDR3aa: CASSLTTSRSPYEQYF; CDR3nt: TGTGCCAGCAGCCTAACGACTAGCCGAAGCCCCTACGAGCAGTACTTC
v_gene: TRBV9; abundance: .; j_gene: TRBJ1-2; d_gene: .; CDR3aa: CASSSGSMGYTF; CDR3nt: TGTGCCAGCAGCTCAGGCTCGATGGGCTACACCTTC
v_gene: TRBV19; abundance: .; j_gene: TRBJ2-2; d_gene: .; CDR3aa: CASSIGAGTRDVYDTGELFF; CDR3nt: TGTGCCAGTAGTATAGGGGCCGGGACAAGGGATGTTTATGACACCGGGGAGCTGTTTTTT
v_gene: TRBV28; abundance: .; j_gene: TRBJ2-1; d_gene: .; CDR3aa: CASSSGHTNEQFF; CDR3nt: TGTGCCAGCAGTTCCGGTCATACTAATGAGCAGTTCTTC
v_gene: TRBV6-5; abundance: once; j_gene: TRBJ2-7; d_gene: .; CDR3aa: CATLEEGPLLEQYF; CDR3nt: TGTGCCACCCTAGAGGAGGGGCCTCTCCTCGAGCAGTACTTC
v_gene: TRBV6-2/TRBV6-3; abundance: .; j_gene: TRBJ2-7; d_gene: .; CDR3aa: CASSTLDTTPYEQYF; CDR3nt: TGTGCCAGCAGCACCCTCGACACGACCCCCTACGAGCAGTACTTC
v_gene: TRBV19; abundance: .; j_gene: TRBJ2-1; d_gene: .; CDR3aa: CASSIEGDEQFF; CDR3nt: TGTGCCAGTAGTATAGAAGGGGATGAGCAGTTCTTC
v_gene: TRBV7-3; abundance: .; j_gene: TRBJ1-1; d_gene: .; CDR3aa: CASSLAARTEAFF; CDR3nt: TGTGCCAGCAGCTTGGCAGCCAGGACTGAAGCTTTCTTT
v_gene: TRBV28; abundance: .; j_gene: TRBJ1-1; d_gene: .; CDR3aa: CASRNTEAFF; CDR3nt: TGTGCCAGCCGGAACACTGAAGCTTTCTTT
v_gene: TRBV7-9; abundance: once; j_gene: TRBJ1-1; d_gene: TRBD1; CDR3aa: CASSPPGQGLNTEAFF; CDR3nt: TGTGCCAGCAGCCCACCCGGACAGGGATTGAACACTGAAGCTTTCTTT
v_gene: TRBV10-1; abundance: .; j_gene: TRBJ1-1; d_gene: .; CDR3aa: CASSDGTKNTEAFF; CDR3nt: TGCGCCAGCAGTGACGGGACAAAGAACACTGAAGCTTTCTTT
v_gene: TRBV29-1; abundance: .; j_gene: TRBJ2-1; d_gene: .; CDR3aa: CSVESTGSWNEQFF; CDR3nt: TGCAGCGTTGAATCGACCGGGAGTTGGAATGAGCAGTTCTTC
v_gene: TRBV15; abundance: .; j_gene: TRBJ2-7; d_gene: TRBD2; CDR3aa: CATSRDIPGGGDKQYF; CDR3nt: TGTGCCACCAGCAGAGATATCCCGGGAGGGGGTGATAAGCAGTACTTC
v_gene: TRBV6-6; abundance: few; j_gene: TRBJ1-1; d_gene: .; CDR3aa: CASSYRGSEAFF; CDR3nt: TGTGCCAGCAGTTACCGAGGGAGTGAAGCTTTCTTT
v_gene: TRBV28; abundance: .; j_gene: TRBJ2-7; d_gene: TRBD2; CDR3aa: CASSFSAGGPYEQYF; CDR3nt: TGTGCCAGCAGTTTTTCAGCGGGGGGACCCTACGAGCAGTACTTC
v_gene: TRBV10-1; abundance: .; j_gene: TRBJ2-7; d_gene: TRBD2; CDR3aa: CASSRTSGRERSSYEQYF; CDR3nt: TGCGCCAGCAGTAGGACTAGCGGGAGAGAGCGTAGCTCCTACGAGCAGTACTTC